This T cell receptor beta chain was captured by sequencing in a study of cytomegalovirus exposure and HLA in healthy donors. The data were produced by immunoSEQ multiplex PCR, yet TCRdb's version contains in-frame clones alone and is incomplete. The sample consists of approximately 98,000 clones, approximately 95% of them appearing once. The junction had 6 bases not matched to a gene; V was cut back by 6 bases and J by 1 base. Germline-derived CDR1 and CDR2 are SNHLY and FYNNEI. The CDR3 spans 15 residues. The origin of this receptor is a woman between 18 and 29 years old in good health and CMV-seronegative. The chain has TRBV2 and TRBJ1-1; TRBD1 agrees at 9 bases. The sequenced sample consisted of PBMCs. CDR3 sequence reads: CASRERQGENTEAFF. For the CDR3, the DNA is TGTGCCAGCAGGGAGAGACAGGGGGAGAACACTGAAGCTTTCTTT.